Listed below are T cell receptor beta chains from one sample, sequenced in a study of blood T cell repertoires in COVID-19. Libraries were prepared by immunoSEQ multiplex PCR; TCRdb keeps only in-frame clonotypes and omits some of them. The sample has about 240,000 clones; around four fifths are singletons. The sequencing sample was made of peripheral blood. The receptors come from a woman aged 60 to 75 with active or convalescent COVID-19. Both conserved end residues are part of each CDR3. D genes are given only for firm matches. Size values are once, few and many counts, or a class for expanded clones, and some rows have none.

V gene	J gene	clone size	D gene	CDR3 DNA	CDR3 protein
TRBV11-2	TRBJ2-1	.	TRBD2	TGTGCCAGCAGCTTAGTACGTACTAGCGGGAGGGTCTCGGGTGAGCAGTTCTTC	CASSLVRTSGRVSGEQFF
TRBV4-2	TRBJ1-6	.	.	TGTGCCAGCAGCCAAGATTTACAGGGCCGATATAATTCACCCCTCCACTTT	CASSQDLQGRYNSPLHF
TRBV5-1	TRBJ1-3	.	.	TGCGCCAGCAGCTTGGACAGGGTTGGTGGAAACACCATATATTTT	CASSLDRVGGNTIYF
TRBV5-1	TRBJ2-3	once	TRBD1	TGCGCCAGCAGCTTAACGGGACAGGGGGACACAGATACGCAGTATTTT	CASSLTGQGDTDTQYF
TRBV24-1	TRBJ2-5	.	TRBD1	TGTGCCACCAGTGACCGAGGGACAGAGAAAGAGACCCAGTACTTC	CATSDRGTEKETQYF
TRBV19	TRBJ1-1	.	.	TGTGCCAGTTATAGACGGGTAGGGGACACTGAAGCTTTCTTT	CASYRRVGDTEAFF
TRBV7-8	TRBJ2-1	.	.	TGTGCCAGCAGCTTTGATTTGCGACAGCCTTACAATGAGCAGTTCTTC	CASSFDLRQPYNEQFF
TRBV11-2	TRBJ2-1	few	TRBD1	TGTGCCAGCAGCTTGTCTTCAGGACAGGGAAGGCATGAGCAGTTCTTC	CASSLSSGQGRHEQFF
TRBV7-2	TRBJ2-7	once	.	TGTGCCAGCAGCCCTCGTCTCTACGAGCAGTACTTC	CASSPRLYEQYF
TRBV5-1	TRBJ1-4	.	.	TGCGCTTCCAAAGGCTTGCGGGACGGAAGAAATGAAAAACTGTTTTTT	CASKGLRDGRNEKLFF
TRBV27	TRBJ2-1	.	TRBD2	TGTGCCAGCAGTATACTCAGCTGGGAGGGGTCCTACAATGAGCAGTTCTTC	CASSILSWEGSYNEQFF
TRBV14	TRBJ2-5	.	.	TGTGCCAGCAGCCAAACGGGGCAAGAGACCCAGTACTTC	CASSQTGQETQYF
TRBV19	TRBJ2-6	.	.	TGTGCCAGTAGTCCGACAGGCTCTGGGGCCAACGTCCTGACTTTC	CASSPTGSGANVLTF
TRBV7-2	TRBJ1-1	.	.	TGTGCCAGCAGCACGGGTGTGGCAAACACTGAAGCTTTCTTT	CASSTGVANTEAFF
TRBV7-2	TRBJ2-1	few	TRBD1	TGTGCCAGCAGCACCCAGGGGGCGCACCACAATGAGCAGTTCTTC	CASSTQGAHHNEQFF
TRBV5-1	TRBJ2-3	.	TRBD2	TGCGCCAGCAGCTTCGGGGTTCGAGCGGGAGCTAGCACAGATACGCAGTATTTT	CASSFGVRAGASTDTQYF
TRBV10-2	TRBJ1-2	.	.	TGCGCCAGCAGTGAGGGCAGATCCCCTATAACTAATGGCTACACCTTC	CASSEGRSPITNGYTF
TRBV2	TRBJ1-6	many	TRBD1	TGTGCCAGCAGGGGGACAGGGAATTCACCCCTCCACTTT	CASRGTGNSPLHF
TRBV6-2/TRBV6-3	TRBJ2-2	few	TRBD2	TGTGCCAGCAGTTACGGTCTAGCGGGACGTGGCACCGGGGAGCTGTTTTTT	CASSYGLAGRGTGELFF
TRBV5-5	TRBJ2-1	.	.	TGTGCCAGCAGCTTGGGGTCGGGAGCCTACAATGAGCAGTTCTTC	CASSLGSGAYNEQFF
TRBV27	TRBJ2-7	once	.	TGTGCCAGCAGTCCTAGGGGGAGGGCCTTCGAGCAGTACTTC	CASSPRGRAFEQYF
TRBV19	TRBJ2-1	.	.	TGTGCCAGTAAAATTGAGGCAGACTACAATGAGCAGTTCTTC	CASKIEADYNEQFF
TRBV11-3	TRBJ2-3	.	.	TGTGCCAGCAGCTTAAGACAAACCAGCACAGATACGCAGTATTTT	CASSLRQTSTDTQYF
TRBV7-6	TRBJ2-1	.	TRBD2	TGTGCCAGCAGCTTAGGTACTAGCGGGCCTTACAATGAGCAGTTCTTC	CASSLGTSGPYNEQFF
TRBV9	TRBJ1-3	.	TRBD1	TGTGCCAGCAGCGGACGGGGGACAGGGGGATTTAGAAACACCATATATTTT	CASSGRGTGGFRNTIYF
TRBV5-6	TRBJ2-7	.	.	TGTGCCAGCAGCCTCCTCCCCGGAGGGCAGTCCCCCTACGAGCAGTACTTC	CASSLLPGGQSPYEQYF
TRBV5-5	TRBJ1-5	.	TRBD1	TGTGCCAGCAGCTCCGGGACAGGGATTTTTAGCAATCAGCCCCAGCATTTT	CASSSGTGIFSNQPQHF
TRBV3-1/TRBV3-2	TRBJ2-1	.	TRBD2	TGTGCCAGCAGCGCCCGCGGTAGCGGGACCTACAATGAGCAGTTCTTC	CASSARGSGTYNEQFF
TRBV7-3	TRBJ2-1	.	.	TGTGCCAGCAGCTTAAGACGGGGGGCCACCTACAATGAGCAGTTCTTC	CASSLRRGATYNEQFF
TRBV5-6	TRBJ1-2	.	TRBD1	TGTGCCAGCAGCCCTGACAGGGCGGCCTATGGCTACACCTTC	CASSPDRAAYGYTF
TRBV12-3/TRBV12-4	TRBJ1-1	once	.	TGTGCCAGCACCGTGACAGCTTTGACTGAAGCTTTCTTT	CASTVTALTEAFF
TRBV7-9	TRBJ1-4	.	TRBD1	TGTGCCAGCAGCGTACGGTTGGGGACAGGGGCTGAAAAACTGTTTTTT	CASSVRLGTGAEKLFF
TRBV19	TRBJ1-5	.	TRBD1	TGTGCCAGTAGTATGGGGGGATGGACAGGGAGGTATCAGCCCCAGCATTTT	CASSMGGWTGRYQPQHF
TRBV19	TRBJ2-1	.	TRBD2	TGTGCCAGTAGGACTAGCGGGAGACACAATGAGCAGTTCTTC	CASRTSGRHNEQFF
TRBV30	TRBJ2-3	.	.	TGTGCCTGGAGTGTAGGGCTAGCGATTAGCACAGATACGCAGTATTTT	CAWSVGLAISTDTQYF
TRBV6-5	TRBJ1-5	.	TRBD1	TGTGCCAGCAGCTCGAACAGGGGACAGCCCCAGCATTTT	CASSSNRGQPQHF
TRBV5-6	TRBJ2-2	.	.	TGTGCCAGCAGCTGGGGGCCCGGGGAGCTGTTTTTT	CASSWGPGELFF